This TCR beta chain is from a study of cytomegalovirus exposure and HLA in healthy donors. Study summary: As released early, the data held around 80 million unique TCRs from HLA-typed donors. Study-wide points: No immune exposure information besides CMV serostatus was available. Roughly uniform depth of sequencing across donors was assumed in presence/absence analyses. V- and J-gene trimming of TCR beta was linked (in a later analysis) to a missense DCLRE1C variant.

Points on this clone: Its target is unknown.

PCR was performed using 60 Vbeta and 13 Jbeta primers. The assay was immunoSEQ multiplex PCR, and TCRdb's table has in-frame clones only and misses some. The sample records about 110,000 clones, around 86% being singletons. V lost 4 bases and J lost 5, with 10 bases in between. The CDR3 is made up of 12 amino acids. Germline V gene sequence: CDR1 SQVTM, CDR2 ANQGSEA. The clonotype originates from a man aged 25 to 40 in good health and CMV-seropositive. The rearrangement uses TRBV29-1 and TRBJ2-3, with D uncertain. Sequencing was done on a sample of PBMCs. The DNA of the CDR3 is TGCAGCGTTGTTGATGGCGGAGATACGCAGTATTTT. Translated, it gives CSVVDGGDTQYF.